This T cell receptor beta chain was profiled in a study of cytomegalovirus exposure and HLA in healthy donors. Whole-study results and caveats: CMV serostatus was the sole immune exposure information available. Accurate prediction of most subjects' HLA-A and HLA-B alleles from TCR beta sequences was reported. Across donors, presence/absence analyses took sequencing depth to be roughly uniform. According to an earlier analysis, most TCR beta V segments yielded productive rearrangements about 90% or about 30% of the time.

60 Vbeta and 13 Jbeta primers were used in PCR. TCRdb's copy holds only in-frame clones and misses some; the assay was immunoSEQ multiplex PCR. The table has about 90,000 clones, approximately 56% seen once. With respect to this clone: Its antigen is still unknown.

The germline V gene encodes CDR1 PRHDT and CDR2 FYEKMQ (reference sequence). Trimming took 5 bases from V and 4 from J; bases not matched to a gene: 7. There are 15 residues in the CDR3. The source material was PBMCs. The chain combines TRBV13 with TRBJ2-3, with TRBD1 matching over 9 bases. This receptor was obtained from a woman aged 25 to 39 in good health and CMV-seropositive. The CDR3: CASSPGQGFADTQYF. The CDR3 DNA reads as TGTGCCAGCAGCCCGGGACAGGGCTTTGCAGATACGCAGTATTTT.